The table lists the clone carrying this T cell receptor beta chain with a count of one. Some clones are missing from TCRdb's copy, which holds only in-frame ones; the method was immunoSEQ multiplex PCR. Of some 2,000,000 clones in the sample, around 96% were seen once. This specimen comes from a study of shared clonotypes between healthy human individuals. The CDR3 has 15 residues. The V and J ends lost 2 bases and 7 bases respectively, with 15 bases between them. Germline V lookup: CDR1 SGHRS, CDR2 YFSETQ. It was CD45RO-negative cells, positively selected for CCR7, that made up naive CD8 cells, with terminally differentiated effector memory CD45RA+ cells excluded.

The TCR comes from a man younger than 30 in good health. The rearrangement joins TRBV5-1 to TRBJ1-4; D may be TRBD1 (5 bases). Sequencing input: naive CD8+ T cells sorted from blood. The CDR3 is CASSLGTEGGEKLFF. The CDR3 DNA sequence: TGCGCCAGCAGCTTAGGGACGGAAGGAGGTGAAAAACTGTTTTTT.